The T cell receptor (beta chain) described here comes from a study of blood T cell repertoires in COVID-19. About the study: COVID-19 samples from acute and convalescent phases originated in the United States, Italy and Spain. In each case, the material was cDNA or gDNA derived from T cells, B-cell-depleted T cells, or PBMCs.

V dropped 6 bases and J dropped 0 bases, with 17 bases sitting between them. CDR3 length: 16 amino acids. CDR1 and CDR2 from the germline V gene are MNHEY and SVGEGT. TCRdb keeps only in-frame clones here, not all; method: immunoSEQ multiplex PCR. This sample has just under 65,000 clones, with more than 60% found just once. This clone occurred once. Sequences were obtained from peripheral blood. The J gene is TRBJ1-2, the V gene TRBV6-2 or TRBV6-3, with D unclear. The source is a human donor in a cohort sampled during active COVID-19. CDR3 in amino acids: CASSFDIPVSNYGYTF. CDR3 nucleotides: TGTGCCAGCAGCTTCGACATCCCCGTGTCTAACTATGGCTACACCTTC.